This TCR beta chain originates from a study of blood T cell repertoires in COVID-19. As handled by the study authors: Researchers report that nucleated cell counts were estimated from reference gene primer amplification. The table came from immunoSEQ multiplex PCR; TCRdb's copy has only in-frame clones and leaves some out. V, J and clone size are taken as reported in that table, and D and trimming were inferred from the DNA itself. In the table there are 250,000 to 350,000 clones, around nine tenths of which are singletons. The CDR3 has 17 amino acids. Germline CDR1 SGDLS, CDR2 YYNGEE. As to this clone: A read error may produce the germline difference seen at one junction end.

Across fewer than 25 US areas, participants ranged in age from roughly 18 to 95 years. Grouping used clinical history reported by participants in a survey and questionnaire. The gene calls are TRBV9 and TRBJ2-4; 9 bases map to TRBD2. This TCR was recovered from a woman aged 25 to 39 who had recovered from COVID-19. Sequencing was performed on PBMCs or T cells enriched from blood (not recorded which). The CDR3 loop is CASSVAGGGLAENIQYF. CDR3 DNA sequence: TGTGCCAGCAGCGTAGCCGGGGGGGGACTAGCCGAAAACATTCAGTACTTC.